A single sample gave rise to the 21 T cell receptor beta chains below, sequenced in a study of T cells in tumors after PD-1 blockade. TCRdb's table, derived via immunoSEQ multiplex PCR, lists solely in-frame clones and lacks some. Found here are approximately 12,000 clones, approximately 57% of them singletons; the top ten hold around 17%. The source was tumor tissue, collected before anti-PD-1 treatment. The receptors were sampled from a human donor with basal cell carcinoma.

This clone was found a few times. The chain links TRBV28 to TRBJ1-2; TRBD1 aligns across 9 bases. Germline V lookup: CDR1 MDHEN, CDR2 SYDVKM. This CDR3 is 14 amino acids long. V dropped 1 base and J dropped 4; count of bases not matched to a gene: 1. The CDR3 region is CASSLLDRGYGYTF. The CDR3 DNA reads TGTGCCAGCAGTTTATTGGACAGGGGCTATGGCTACACCTTC.

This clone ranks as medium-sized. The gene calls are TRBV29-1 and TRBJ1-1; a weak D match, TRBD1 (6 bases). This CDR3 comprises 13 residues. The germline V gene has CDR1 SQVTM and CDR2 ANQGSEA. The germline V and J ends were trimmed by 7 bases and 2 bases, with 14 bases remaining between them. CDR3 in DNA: TGCAGCGGGGGGGCCCAGGCCAACACTGAAGCTTTCTTT. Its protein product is CSGGAQANTEAFF.

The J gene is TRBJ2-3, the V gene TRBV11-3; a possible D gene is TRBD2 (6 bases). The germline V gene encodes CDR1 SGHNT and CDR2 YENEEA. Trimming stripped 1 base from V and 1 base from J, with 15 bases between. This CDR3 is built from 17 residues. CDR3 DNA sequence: TGTGCCAGCAGCTTAGCGGCTACTAGCCGGGGCACAGATACGCAGTATTTT. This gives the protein CASSLAATSRGTDTQYF.

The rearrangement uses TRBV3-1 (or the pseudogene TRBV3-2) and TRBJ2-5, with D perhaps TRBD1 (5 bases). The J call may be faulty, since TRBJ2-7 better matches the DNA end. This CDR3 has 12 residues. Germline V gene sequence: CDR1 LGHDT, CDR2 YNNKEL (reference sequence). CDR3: CASRPRDYEQYF. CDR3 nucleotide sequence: TGTGCCAGCAGACCCAGGGACTACGAGCAGTACTTC.

The CDR3: CATSRGTRTDTQYF. The CDR3, as DNA: TGTGCCACCAGCAGAGGGACTCGCACAGATACGCAGTATTTT. The gene calls are TRBV15 and TRBJ2-3, with a weak D call TRBD2 (5 bases). Germline lookup yields CDR1 LNHNV and CDR2 YYDKDF (reference sequence). Trimming shortened V by 1 base and J by 1 base, and 6 bases separated the two germline ends. CDR3 length: 14 residues.

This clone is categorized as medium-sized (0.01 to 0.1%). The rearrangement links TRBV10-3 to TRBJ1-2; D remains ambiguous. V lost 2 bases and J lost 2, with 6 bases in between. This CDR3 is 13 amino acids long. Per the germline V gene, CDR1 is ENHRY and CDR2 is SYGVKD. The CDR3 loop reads CAISEPGNYGYTF. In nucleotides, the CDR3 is TGTGCCATCAGTGAGCCAGGCAACTATGGCTACACCTTC.

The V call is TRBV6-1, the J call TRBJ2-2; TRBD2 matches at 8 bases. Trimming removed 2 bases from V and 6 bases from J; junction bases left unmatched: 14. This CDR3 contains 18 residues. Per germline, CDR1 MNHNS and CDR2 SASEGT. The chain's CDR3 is CASSEIEGRGARAGELFF. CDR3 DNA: TGTGCCAGCAGTGAAATTGAGGGGCGGGGGGCAAGGGCCGGGGAGCTGTTTTTT.

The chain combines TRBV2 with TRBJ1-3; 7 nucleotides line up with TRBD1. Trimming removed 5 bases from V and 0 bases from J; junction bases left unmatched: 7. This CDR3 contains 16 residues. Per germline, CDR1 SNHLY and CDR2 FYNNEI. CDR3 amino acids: CASSWDRIHSGNTIYF. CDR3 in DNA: TGTGCCAGCAGTTGGGACAGAATCCACTCTGGAAACACCATATATTTT.

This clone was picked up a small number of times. CDR3 loop: CASSPAGGEDTQYF. CDR3 sequence (DNA): TGTGCCAGCAGCCCCGCGGGGGGAGAAGATACGCAGTATTTT. V is TRBV5-6 and J is TRBJ2-3; 8 bases are shared with TRBD2. CDR3 length equals 14 residues. V shed 4 bases, J shed 5 bases, and the junction held 6 bases outside the gene matches. Germline CDR1 and CDR2: SGHDT and YYEEEE.

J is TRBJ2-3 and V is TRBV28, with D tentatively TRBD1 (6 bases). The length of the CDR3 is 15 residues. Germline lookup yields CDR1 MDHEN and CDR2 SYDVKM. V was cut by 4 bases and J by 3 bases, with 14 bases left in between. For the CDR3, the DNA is TGTGCCAGCAGTTCCCCCCTAGGGGGAACAGATACGCAGTATTTT. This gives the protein CASSSPLGGTDTQYF.

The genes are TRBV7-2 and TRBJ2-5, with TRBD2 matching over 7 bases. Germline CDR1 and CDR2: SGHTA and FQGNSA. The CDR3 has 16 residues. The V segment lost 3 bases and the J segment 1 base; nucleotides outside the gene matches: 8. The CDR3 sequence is CASSFGGGRGQETQYF. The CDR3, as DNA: TGTGCCAGCAGCTTTGGGGGGGGAAGGGGCCAAGAGACCCAGTACTTC.

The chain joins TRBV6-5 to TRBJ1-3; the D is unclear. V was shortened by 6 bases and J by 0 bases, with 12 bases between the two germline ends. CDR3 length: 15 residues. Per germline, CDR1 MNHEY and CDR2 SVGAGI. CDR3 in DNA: TGTGCCAGCAGCGCGGGCTTCCTCTCTGGAAACACCATATATTTT. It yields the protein CASSAGFLSGNTIYF.

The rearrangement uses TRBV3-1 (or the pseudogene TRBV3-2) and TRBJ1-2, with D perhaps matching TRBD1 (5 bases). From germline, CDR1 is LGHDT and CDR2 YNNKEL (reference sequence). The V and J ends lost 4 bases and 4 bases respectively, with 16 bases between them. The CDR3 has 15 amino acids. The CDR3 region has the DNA TGTGCCAGCAGCCTCCGGGGGGGTATCGGCTATGGCTACACCTTC. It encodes CASSLRGGIGYGYTF.

Here the CDR3 DNA reads TGTGCCACCAGTGGAATTGAGGGCCGCCGGCATTTT. This gives the protein CATSGIEGRRHF. The chain links TRBV24-1 to TRBJ1-5, with D unresolved. The V gene's germline CDR1 is KGHDR and CDR2 SFDVKD. Trimming left V 5 bases short and J 15 bases short, with 16 bases between. This CDR3 has 12 residues.

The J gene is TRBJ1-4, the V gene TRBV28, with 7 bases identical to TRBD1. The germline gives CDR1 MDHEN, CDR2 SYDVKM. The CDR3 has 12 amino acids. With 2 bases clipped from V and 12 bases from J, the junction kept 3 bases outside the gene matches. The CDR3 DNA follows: TGTGCCAGCAGTTTACGGGACAGACAACTGTTTTTT. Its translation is CASSLRDRQLFF. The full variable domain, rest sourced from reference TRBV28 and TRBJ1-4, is DVKVTQSSRYLVKRTGEKVFLECVQDMDHENMFWYRQDPGLGLRLIYFSYDVKMKEKGDIPEGYSVSREKKERFSLILESASTNQTSMYLCASSLRDRQLFFGSGTQLSVL.

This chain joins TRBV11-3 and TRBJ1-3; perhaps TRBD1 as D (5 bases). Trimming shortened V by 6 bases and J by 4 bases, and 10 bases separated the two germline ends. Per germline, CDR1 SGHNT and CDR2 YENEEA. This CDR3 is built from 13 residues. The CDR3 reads CASSGGAGNTIYF. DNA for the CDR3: TGTGCCAGCAGTGGAGGGGCCGGAAACACCATATATTTT.

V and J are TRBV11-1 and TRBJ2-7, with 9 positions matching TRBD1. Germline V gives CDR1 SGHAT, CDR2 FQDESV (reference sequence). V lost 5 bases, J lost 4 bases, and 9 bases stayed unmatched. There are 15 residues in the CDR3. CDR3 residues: CASSQWGQGSYEQYF. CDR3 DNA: TGTGCCAGCAGCCAATGGGGACAGGGCTCATACGAGCAGTACTTC.

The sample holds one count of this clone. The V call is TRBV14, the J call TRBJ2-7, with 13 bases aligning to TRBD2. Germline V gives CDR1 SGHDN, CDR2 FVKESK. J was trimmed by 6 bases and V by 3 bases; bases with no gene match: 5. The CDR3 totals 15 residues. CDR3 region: CASSHPTSGRAEQYF. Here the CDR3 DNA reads TGTGCCAGCAGCCACCCCACTAGCGGGAGGGCCGAGCAGTACTTC.

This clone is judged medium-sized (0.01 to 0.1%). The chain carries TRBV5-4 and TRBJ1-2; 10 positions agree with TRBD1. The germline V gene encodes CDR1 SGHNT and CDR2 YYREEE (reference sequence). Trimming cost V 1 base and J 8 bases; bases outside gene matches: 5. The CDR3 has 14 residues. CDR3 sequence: CASSLPGTGVGYTF. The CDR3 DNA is TGTGCCAGCAGCTTGCCGGGGACAGGGGTCGGCTACACCTTC.

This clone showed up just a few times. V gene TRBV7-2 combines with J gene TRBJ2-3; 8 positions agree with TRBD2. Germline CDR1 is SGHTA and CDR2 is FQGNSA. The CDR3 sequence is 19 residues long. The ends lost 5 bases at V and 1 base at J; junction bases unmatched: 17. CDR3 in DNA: TGTGCCAGCAGCCCCCCTTTAGGCGGGGGGCCGTTGGGCACAGATACGCAGTATTTT. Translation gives CASSPPLGGGPLGTDTQYF. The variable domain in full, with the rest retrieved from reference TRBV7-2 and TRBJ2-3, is GAGVSQSPSNKVTEKGKDVELRCDPISGHTALYWYRQSLGQGLEFLIYFQGNSAPDKSGLPSDRFSAERTGGSVSTLTIQRTQQEDSAVYLCASSPPLGGGPLGTDTQYFGPGTRLTVL.

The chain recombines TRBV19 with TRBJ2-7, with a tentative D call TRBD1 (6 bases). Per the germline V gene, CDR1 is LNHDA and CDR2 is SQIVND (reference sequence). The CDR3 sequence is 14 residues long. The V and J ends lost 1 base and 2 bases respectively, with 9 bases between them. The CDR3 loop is CASSIGTDTYEQYF. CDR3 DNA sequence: TGTGCCAGTAGTATAGGGACAGACACCTACGAGCAGTACTTC.